The 7 T cell receptor beta chains below all came from one sample that was sequenced in a study of blood T cell repertoires in COVID-19. Produced via immunoSEQ multiplex PCR; TCRdb's table is partial and in-frame only. The data contain about 67,000 clones, around nine tenths of them singletons. What was sequenced was peripheral blood. The receptors derive from a woman aged 80 or over with acute or convalescent COVID-19.

The chain recombines TRBV28 with TRBJ2-2; 7 positions match TRBD2. The CDR3 has 14 amino acids. CDR1 and CDR2 from the germline V gene are MDHEN and SYDVKM. Trimming removed 10 bases from V and 1 base from J; junction bases left unmatched: 6. For the CDR3, the DNA is TGTGCCACCAAGGGACTATTGAACACCGGGGAGCTGTTTTTT. Translated, it gives CATKGLLNTGELFF.

This chain uses TRBV19 with TRBJ2-7, with D possibly matching TRBD2 (6 bases). Germline V gene lookup returns CDR1 LNHDA and CDR2 SQIVND (reference sequence). Trimming took off 6 bases at V and 3 bases at J, with 15 bases between the two ends. The CDR3 spans 14 residues. DNA for the CDR3: TGTGCCAGTAGGGAGGGGCCCTCTTACTACGAGCAGTACTTC. This encodes CASREGPSYYEQYF.

This clone was detected only once. The rearrangement links TRBV24-1 to TRBJ1-4; TRBD1 matches at 8 bases. The V and J ends lost 4 bases and 7 bases, in that order; junction bases with no gene match: 10. The CDR3 extends over 16 amino acids. Germline lookup yields CDR1 KGHDR and CDR2 SFDVKD. The CDR3 DNA sequence: TGTGCCACCAGTGAATTCGGACAGGGTAAATTTGAAAAACTGTTTTTT. Translating gives CATSEFGQGKFEKLFF.

The V call is TRBV28, the J call TRBJ2-3; D possibly corresponds to TRBD1 (6 bases). Trimming cost V 1 base and J 1 base, with 9 bases left between them. The CDR3 length is 15 residues. Germline CDR1 and CDR2: MDHEN and SYDVKM. CDR3 residues: CASSLSGAGTDTQYF. Here the CDR3 DNA reads TGTGCCAGCAGTTTATCAGGGGCGGGCACAGATACGCAGTATTTT.

The J gene is TRBJ2-7, the V gene TRBV7-2; tentatively, D is TRBD1 (5 bases). The CDR3 covers 19 residues. Germline assignment: CDR1 SGHTA and CDR2 FQGNSA. The V and J ends lost 5 bases and 0 bases respectively, with 26 bases between them. The CDR3 nucleotides are TGTGCCAGCAGCGCACAGGCGTGGTTGGGGCAGGGTTTCTCCTACGAGCAGTACTTC. This encodes CASSAQAWLGQGFSYEQYF.

The rearrangement uses TRBV28 and TRBJ1-1; D uncertain. The V and J ends lost 6 bases and 5 bases respectively, with 7 bases between them. Germline CDR1 is MDHEN and CDR2 is SYDVKM. The CDR3 has 11 amino acids. As DNA, the CDR3 is TGTGCCAGCAGAGAGGTGACTGAAGCTTTCTTT. Translating it yields CASREVTEAFF.

This chain joins TRBV29-1 and TRBJ2-7; the D gene is possibly TRBD1 (6 bases). Germline values: CDR1 SQVTM, CDR2 ANQGSEA. The CDR3 extends over 14 amino acids. V was clipped by 6 bases and J by 7 bases, with 22 bases between them. CDR3 sequence: CSVVETGTTGEQYF. CDR3 coding DNA: TGCAGCGTCGTCGAGACCGGGACAACGGGTGAGCAGTACTTC.